The T cell receptor (beta chain) under discussion was sequenced for a study of cytomegalovirus exposure and HLA in healthy donors. Study-level background: Early release data held some 79 million unique TCRs from HLA-typed donors. Study-wide points: A later analysis associated around 17,000 TCR beta sequences with HLA alleles at a 0.05 false discovery rate.

With regard to this clone: Its matching antigen is unknown. Other DNA sequences in this specimen translate into the identical CDR3.

Primers: 60 Vbeta forward and 13 Jbeta reverse. Per the original methods: Later, an analysis found about 80 million unique TCR beta chains, and 8.5 million to 14 million of these were shared. Libraries were prepared by immunoSEQ multiplex PCR; TCRdb keeps only in-frame clonotypes and omits some of them. V and J calls plus clone size are reproduced from that table; the DNA served to infer D and trimming. The sample includes about 160,000 clones, approximately 80% of them seen just once. There are 13 residues in the CDR3. V lost 0 bases, J lost 8 bases, and 13 bases lay in between. Germline V lookup: CDR1 GTSNPN, CDR2 SVGIG (reference sequence).

The clonotype was recovered from a woman aged 25 to 39 in good health and CMV-seropositive. Sequencing was done on a sample of PBMCs. J is TRBJ1-2 and V is TRBV30; possible D gene TRBD1, 6 bases. The CDR3 loop is CAWSVAGAGGYTF. The CDR3 DNA follows: TGTGCCTGGAGTGTAGCGGGGGCTGGGGGCTACACCTTC.